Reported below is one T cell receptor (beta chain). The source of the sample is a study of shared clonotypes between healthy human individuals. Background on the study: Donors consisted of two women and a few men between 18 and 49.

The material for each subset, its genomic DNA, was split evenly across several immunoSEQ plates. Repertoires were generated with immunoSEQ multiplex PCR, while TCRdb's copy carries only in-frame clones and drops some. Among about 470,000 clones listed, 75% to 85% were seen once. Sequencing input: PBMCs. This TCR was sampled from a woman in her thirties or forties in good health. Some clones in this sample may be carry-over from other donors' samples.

CDR3 region: CASSQLYHPGVRDEQFF. The CDR3 nucleotides read TGCGCCAGCAGTCAACTTTATCACCCCGGGGTACGGGATGAGCAGTTCTTC. V usage is TRBV23-1 and J usage is TRBJ2-1; D may be TRBD2 (5 bases). TRBV23-1 qualifies as an ORF whose function is uncertain. V shed 2 bases and J shed 8 bases, with 22 bases lying between them. The CDR3 has 17 residues.